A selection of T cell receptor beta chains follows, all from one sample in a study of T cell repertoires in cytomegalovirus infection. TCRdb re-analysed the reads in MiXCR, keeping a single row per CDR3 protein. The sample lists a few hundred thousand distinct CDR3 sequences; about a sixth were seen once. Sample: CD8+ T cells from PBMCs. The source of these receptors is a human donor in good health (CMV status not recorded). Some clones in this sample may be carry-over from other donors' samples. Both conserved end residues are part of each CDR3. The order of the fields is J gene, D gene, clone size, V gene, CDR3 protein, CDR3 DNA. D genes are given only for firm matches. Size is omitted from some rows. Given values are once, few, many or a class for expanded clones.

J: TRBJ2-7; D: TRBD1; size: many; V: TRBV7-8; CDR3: CASSYGQGAEGEQYF; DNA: TGTGCCAGCAGCTATGGACAGGGGGCGGAAGGCGAGCAGTACTTC
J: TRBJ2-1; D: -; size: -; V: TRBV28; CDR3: CASRTGPLEQFF; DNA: TGTGCCAGCAGAACGGGGCCCCTGGAGCAGTTCTTC
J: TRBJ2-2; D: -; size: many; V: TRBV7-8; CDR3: CASSLGGLTGSPGELFF; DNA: TGTGCCAGCAGCTTAGGTGGCCTAACAGGGTCGCCGGGGGAGCTGTTTTTT
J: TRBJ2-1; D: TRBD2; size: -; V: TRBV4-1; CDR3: CASSQGLAGGDEQFF; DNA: TGCGCCAGCAGCCAAGGACTAGCGGGGGGCGATGAGCAGTTCTTC
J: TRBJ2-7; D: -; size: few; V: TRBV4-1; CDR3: CASSPRDVSYEQYF; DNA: TGCGCCAGCAGCCCCCGGGACGTCTCCTACGAGCAGTACTTC
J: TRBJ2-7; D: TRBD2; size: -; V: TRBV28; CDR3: CASSFAGVTYEQYF; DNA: TGTGCCAGCAGTTTCGCGGGGGTAACCTACGAGCAGTACTTC
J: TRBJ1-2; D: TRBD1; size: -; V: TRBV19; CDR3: CATQNRGIDYGYTF; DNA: TGTGCCACGCAAAACAGGGGAATCGACTATGGCTACACCTTC
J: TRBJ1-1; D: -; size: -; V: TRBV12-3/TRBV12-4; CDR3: CASTPDGNTEAFF; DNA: TGTGCCAGCACGCCAGACGGTAACACTGAAGCTTTCTTT
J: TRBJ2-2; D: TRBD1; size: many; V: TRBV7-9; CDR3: CASSLGLGQGPTGELFF; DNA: TGTGCCAGCAGCTTAGGCCTGGGACAGGGCCCCACCGGGGAGCTGTTTTTT
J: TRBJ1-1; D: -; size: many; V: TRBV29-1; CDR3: CSVVPTVLNTEAFF; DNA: TGCAGCGTTGTCCCGACAGTCCTGAACACTGAAGCTTTCTTT
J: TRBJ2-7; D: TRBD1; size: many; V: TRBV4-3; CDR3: CASSQDRAAYEQYF; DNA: TGCGCCAGCAGCCAGGACAGGGCAGCCTACGAGCAGTACTTC
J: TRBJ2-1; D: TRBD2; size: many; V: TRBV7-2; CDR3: CASSLSTGGASVEQFF; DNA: TGTGCCAGCAGCTTAAGTACGGGGGGGGCCTCGGTTGAGCAGTTCTTC
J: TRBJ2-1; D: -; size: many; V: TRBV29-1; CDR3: CSVERGLSSYNEQFF; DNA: TGCAGCGTTGAACGGGGACTTAGCTCCTACAATGAGCAGTTCTTC
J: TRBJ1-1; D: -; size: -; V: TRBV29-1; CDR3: CSVAWRGEAFF; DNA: TGCAGCGTTGCCTGGAGGGGTGAAGCTTTCTTT
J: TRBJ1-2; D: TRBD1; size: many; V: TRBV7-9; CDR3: CASSFTERGLYGYTF; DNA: TGTGCCAGCAGCTTTACGGAAAGGGGGCTCTATGGCTACACCTTC
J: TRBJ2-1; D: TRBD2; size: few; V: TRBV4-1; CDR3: CASRVGASGAYEQFF; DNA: TGCGCCAGCAGAGTAGGGGCTAGCGGGGCCTATGAGCAGTTCTTC
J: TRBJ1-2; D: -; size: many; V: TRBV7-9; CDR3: CASSPGQINYGYTF; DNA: TGTGCCAGCAGCCCCGGACAGATAAACTATGGCTACACCTTC
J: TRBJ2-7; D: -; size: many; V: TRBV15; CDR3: CATSRSTDYEQYF; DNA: TGTGCCACCAGCAGGTCCACGGATTACGAGCAGTACTTC
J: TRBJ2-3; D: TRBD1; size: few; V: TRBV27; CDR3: CASSLLSGTGPTDTQYF; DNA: TGTGCCAGCAGTTTGTTATCCGGGACAGGACCCACAGATACGCAGTATTTT
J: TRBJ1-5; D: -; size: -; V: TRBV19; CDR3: CASSIDWTASLGSNQPQHF; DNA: TGTGCCAGTAGTATAGATTGGACTGCCTCACTGGGAAGCAATCAGCCCCAGCATTTT
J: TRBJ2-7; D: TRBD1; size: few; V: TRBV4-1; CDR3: CASSQTGTGKDLPYEQYF; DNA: TGCGCCAGCAGCCAAACCGGGACAGGGAAGGACCTTCCCTACGAGCAGTACTTC
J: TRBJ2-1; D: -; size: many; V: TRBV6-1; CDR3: CASSASGGDPGLSYNEQFF; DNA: TGTGCCAGCAGTGCAAGCGGCGGGGACCCCGGACTTTCCTACAATGAGCAGTTCTTC
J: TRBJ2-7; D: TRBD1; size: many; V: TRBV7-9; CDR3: CASSSEDRVDEQYF; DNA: TGTGCCAGCAGCTCAGAGGACAGGGTCGACGAGCAGTACTTC
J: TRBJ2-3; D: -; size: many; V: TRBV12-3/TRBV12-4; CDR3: CASSFVGTGDTQYF; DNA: TGTGCCAGCAGTTTCGTGGGTACAGGGGATACGCAGTATTTT
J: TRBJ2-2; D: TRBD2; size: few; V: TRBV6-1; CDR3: CASSGTGLAGSVAGELFF; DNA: TGTGCCAGCAGTGGAACGGGACTAGCGGGGTCGGTAGCCGGGGAGCTGTTTTTT
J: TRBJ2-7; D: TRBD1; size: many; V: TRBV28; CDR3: CASSLDRGYFEQYF; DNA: TGTGCCAGCAGCCTCGACAGGGGCTACTTCGAGCAGTACTTC
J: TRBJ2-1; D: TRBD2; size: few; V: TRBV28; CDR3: CASSFKRGGRNEQFF; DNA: TGTGCCAGCAGTTTTAAGCGGGGGGGCAGGAATGAGCAGTTCTTC
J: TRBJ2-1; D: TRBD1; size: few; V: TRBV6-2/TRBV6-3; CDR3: CASSPLRDRGPIGFF; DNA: TGTGCCAGCAGTCCCCTCCGGGACAGGGGGCCGATAGGGTTCTTC
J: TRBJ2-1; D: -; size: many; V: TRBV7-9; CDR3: CASSFAGSSYNEQFF; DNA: TGTGCCAGCAGCTTTGCGGGGAGCTCCTACAATGAGCAGTTCTTC
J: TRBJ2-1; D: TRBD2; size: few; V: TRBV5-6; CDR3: CASSPMPSGGASYNEQFF; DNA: TGTGCCAGCAGCCCCATGCCCAGCGGGGGGGCCTCATACAATGAGCAGTTCTTC
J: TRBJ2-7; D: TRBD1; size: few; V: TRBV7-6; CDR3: CASSATQGGSYEQYF; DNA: TGTGCCAGCAGCGCCACCCAAGGGGGCAGCTACGAGCAGTACTTC
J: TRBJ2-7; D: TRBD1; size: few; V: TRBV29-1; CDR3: CSVWGQGNEQYF; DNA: TGCAGCGTTTGGGGACAGGGTAACGAGCAGTACTTC
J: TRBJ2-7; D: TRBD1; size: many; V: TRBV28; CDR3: CASSLGTGLPGEQYF; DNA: TGTGCCAGCAGTTTAGGGACAGGCCTTCCTGGCGAGCAGTACTTC